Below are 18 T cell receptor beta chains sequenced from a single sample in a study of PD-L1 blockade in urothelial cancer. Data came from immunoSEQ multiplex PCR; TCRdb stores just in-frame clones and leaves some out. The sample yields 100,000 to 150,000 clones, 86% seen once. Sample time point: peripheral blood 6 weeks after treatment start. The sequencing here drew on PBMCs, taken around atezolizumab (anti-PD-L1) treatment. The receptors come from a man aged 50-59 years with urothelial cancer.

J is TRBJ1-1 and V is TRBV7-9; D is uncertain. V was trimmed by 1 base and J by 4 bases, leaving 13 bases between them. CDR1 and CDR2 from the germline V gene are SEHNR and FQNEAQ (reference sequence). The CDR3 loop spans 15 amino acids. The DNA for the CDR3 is TGTGCCAGCAGCTTAGGCTTCCACAGTTCCACTGAAGCTTTCTTT. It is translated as CASSLGFHSSTEAFF.

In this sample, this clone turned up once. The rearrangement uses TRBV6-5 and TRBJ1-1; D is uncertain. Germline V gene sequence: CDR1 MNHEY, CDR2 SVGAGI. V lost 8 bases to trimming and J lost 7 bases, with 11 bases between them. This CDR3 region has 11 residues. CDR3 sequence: CASGRGLEAFF. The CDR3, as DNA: TGTGCCAGCGGCCGGGGTCTTGAAGCTTTCTTT.

This CDR3 reads CASSSTDRVGEQFF. The CDR3 nucleotides are TGTGCCAGCAGTTCAACTGACAGGGTGGGTGAGCAGTTCTTC. The genes are TRBV27 and TRBJ2-1, with 7 bases that match TRBD1. This CDR3 spans 14 amino acids. V was pared by 4 bases and J by 9 bases, with 9 bases of the junction left unmatched. Per germline, CDR1 MNHEY and CDR2 SMNVEV (reference sequence).

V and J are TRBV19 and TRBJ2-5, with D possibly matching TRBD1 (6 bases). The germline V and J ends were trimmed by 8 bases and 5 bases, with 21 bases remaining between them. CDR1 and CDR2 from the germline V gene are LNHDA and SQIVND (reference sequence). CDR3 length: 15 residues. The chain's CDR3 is CASGTQQGVGETQYF. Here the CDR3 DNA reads TGTGCCAGTGGAACTCAACAGGGAGTTGGGGAGACCCAGTACTTC.

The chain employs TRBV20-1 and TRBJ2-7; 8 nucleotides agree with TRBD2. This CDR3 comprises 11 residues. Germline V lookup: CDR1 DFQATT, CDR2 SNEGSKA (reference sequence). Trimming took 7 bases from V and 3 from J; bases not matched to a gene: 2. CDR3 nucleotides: TGCAGTGAAAGCGGGAGCTACGAGCAGTACTTC. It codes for CSESGSYEQYF.

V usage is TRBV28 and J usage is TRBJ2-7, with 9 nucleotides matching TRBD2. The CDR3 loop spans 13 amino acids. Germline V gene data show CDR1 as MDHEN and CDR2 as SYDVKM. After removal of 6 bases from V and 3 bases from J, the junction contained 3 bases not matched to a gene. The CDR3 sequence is CASRVAGDYEQYF. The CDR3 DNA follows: TGTGCCAGCAGGGTAGCGGGGGACTACGAGCAGTACTTC.

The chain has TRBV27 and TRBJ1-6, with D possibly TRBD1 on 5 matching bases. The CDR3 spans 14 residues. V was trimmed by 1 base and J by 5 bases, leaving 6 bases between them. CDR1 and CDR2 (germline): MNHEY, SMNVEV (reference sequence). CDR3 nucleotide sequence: TGTGCCAGCAGTTTATTCAGGGATAATTCACCCCTCCACTTT. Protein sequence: CASSLFRDNSPLHF.

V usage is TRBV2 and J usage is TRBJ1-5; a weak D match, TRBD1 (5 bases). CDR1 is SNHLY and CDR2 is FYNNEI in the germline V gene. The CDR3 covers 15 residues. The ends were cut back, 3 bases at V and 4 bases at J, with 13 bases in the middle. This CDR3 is CASSDQGVGNQPQHF. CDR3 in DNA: TGTGCCAGCAGTGACCAAGGGGTAGGGAATCAGCCCCAGCATTTT. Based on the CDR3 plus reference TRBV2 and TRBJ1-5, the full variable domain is EPEVTQTPSHQVTQMGQEVILRCVPISNHLYFYWYRQILGQKVEFLVSFYNNEISEKSEIFDDQFSVERPDGSNFTLKIRSTKLEDSAMYFCASSDQGVGNQPQHFGDGTRLSIL.

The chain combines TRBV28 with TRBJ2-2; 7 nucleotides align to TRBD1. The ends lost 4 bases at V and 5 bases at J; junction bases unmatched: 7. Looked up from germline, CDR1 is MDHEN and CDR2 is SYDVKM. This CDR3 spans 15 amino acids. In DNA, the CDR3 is TGTGCCAGCAGTTCTGGGACAGCGCTAACCGGGGAGCTGTTTTTT. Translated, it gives CASSSGTALTGELFF.

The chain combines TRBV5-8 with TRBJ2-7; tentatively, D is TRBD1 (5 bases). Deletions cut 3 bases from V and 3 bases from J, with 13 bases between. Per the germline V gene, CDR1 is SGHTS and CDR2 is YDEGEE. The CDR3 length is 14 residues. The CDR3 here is CASSWTRQSYEQYF. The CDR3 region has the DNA TGTGCCAGCAGCTGGACCCGACAGAGCTACGAGCAGTACTTC.

CDR3 loop: CASSLTSSSSTDTQYF. In nucleotides, the CDR3 is TGTGCCAGCAGTTTGACTAGCAGCTCTAGCACAGATACGCAGTATTTT. This chain connects TRBV27 to TRBJ2-3; the match to TRBD2 covers 7 bases. The CDR3 contains 16 residues. V lost 3 bases and J lost 0; bases outside the gene matches: 6. Germline values: CDR1 MNHEY, CDR2 SMNVEV (reference sequence).

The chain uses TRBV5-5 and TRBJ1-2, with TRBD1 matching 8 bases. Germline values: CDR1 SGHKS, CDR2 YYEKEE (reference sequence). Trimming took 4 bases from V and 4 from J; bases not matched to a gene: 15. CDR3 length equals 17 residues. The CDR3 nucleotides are TGTGCCAGCAGCAACGATAGAACAGGGGGTAATTCCTATGGCTACACCTTC. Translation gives CASSNDRTGGNSYGYTF.

CDR3: CASSPSSGGYNEQFF. In DNA form, the CDR3 reads TGTGCCAGCAGCCCTTCTAGCGGGGGGTACAATGAGCAGTTCTTC. V and J are TRBV11-1 and TRBJ2-1; 11 bases fit TRBD2. The CDR3 extends over 15 amino acids. Germline V gene lookup returns CDR1 SGHAT and CDR2 FQDESV (reference sequence). After removal of 5 bases from V and 4 bases from J, the junction contained 4 bases not matched to a gene.

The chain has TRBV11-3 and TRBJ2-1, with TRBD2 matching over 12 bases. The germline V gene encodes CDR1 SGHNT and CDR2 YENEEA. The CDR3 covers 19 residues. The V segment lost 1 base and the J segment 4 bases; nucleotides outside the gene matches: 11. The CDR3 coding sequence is TGTGCCAGCAGCTTAGGCCTAGCGGGAGGGTTGGGACCGTACAATGAGCAGTTCTTC. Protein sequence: CASSLGLAGGLGPYNEQFF.

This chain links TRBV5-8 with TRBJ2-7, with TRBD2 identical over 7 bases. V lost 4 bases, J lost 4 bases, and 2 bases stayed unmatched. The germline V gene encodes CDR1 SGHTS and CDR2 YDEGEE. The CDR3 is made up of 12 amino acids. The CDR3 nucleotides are TGTGCCAGCAGCCTGCGGGGGTACGAGCAGTACTTC. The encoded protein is CASSLRGYEQYF.

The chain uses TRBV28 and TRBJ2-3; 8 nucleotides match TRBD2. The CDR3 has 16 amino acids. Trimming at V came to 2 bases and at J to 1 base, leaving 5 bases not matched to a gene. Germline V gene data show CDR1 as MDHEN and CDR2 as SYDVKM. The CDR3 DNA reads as TGTGCCAGCAGTTTAAGGGCGGGAGGTCGCACAGATACGCAGTATTTT. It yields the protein CASSLRAGGRTDTQYF.

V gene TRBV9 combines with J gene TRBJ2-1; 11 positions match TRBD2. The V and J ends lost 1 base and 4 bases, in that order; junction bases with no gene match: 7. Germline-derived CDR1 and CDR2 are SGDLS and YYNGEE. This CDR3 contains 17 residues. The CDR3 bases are TGTGCCAGCAGCGTAACCCCTAGCGGGAGGCCATACAATGAGCAGTTCTTC. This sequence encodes CASSVTPSGRPYNEQFF. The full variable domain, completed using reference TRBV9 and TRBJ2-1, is DSGVTQTPKHLITATGQRVTLRCSPRSGDLSVYWYQQSLDQGLQFLIQYYNGEERAKGNILERFSAQQFPDLHSELNLSSLELGDSALYFCASSVTPSGRPYNEQFFGPGTRLTVL.

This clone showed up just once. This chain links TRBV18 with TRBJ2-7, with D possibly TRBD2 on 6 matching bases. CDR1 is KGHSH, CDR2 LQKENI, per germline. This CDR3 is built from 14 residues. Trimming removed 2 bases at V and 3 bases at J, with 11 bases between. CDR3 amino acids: CASSPGAGYYEQYF. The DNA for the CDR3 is TGTGCCAGCTCACCAGGGGCGGGATACTACGAGCAGTACTTC.